The 25 T cell receptor beta chains below were found in one sample sequenced in a study of cytomegalovirus exposure and HLA in healthy donors. Amplification used 60 Vbeta primers and 13 Jbeta primers. The repertoire was sequenced with immunoSEQ multiplex PCR; TCRdb's copy has only in-frame clones and lacks some. Its clone listing holds roughly 75,000 clones. Input material: PBMCs. Source of these receptors: a man aged 40-55 years in good health and CMV-seronegative.

The rearrangement joins TRBV6-6 to TRBJ1-5; D is unresolved. V was shortened by 6 bases and J by 4 bases, with 7 bases between the two germline ends. Germline CDR1 and CDR2: MNHNY and SVGAGI (reference sequence). CDR3 length equals 12 residues. The CDR3 DNA is TGTGCCAGCAGCCCACAAAATCAGCCCCAGCATTTT. This translates into CASSPQNQPQHF.

This chain connects TRBV6-5 to TRBJ1-5, with 8 bases aligning to TRBD1. The V gene end was trimmed by 2 bases and the J gene end by 4 bases; junction bases not matched to a gene: 4. The germline V gene encodes CDR1 MNHEY and CDR2 SVGAGI. The CDR3 loop spans 15 amino acids. CDR3 in amino acids: CASSYTGQVNQPQHF. The CDR3 region has the DNA TGTGCCAGCAGTTACACGGGACAGGTGAATCAGCCCCAGCATTTT.

The rearrangement uses TRBV11-2 and TRBJ2-7; 8 bases agree with TRBD1. CDR1 and CDR2 (germline): SGHAT, FQNNGV. This CDR3 comprises 15 residues. Trimming at V came to 3 bases and at J to 5 bases, leaving 9 bases not matched to a gene. DNA for the CDR3: TGTGCCAGCAGCTTTCCACTTCAGGGGGCGAACGAGCAGTACTTC. It yields the protein CASSFPLQGANEQYF.

V and J are TRBV7-8 and TRBJ2-2; 11 bases are a match to TRBD1. Germline V gene sequence: CDR1 SGHVS, CDR2 FQNEAQ. V gave up 3 bases and J gave up 6 bases; unmatched junction bases: 6. This CDR3 has 16 amino acids. The CDR3 region is CASSLGTGGRAGELFF. The CDR3 coding sequence is TGTGCCAGCAGCTTGGGGACAGGGGGTAGGGCCGGGGAGCTGTTTTTT.

The chain couples TRBV30 to TRBJ1-2; tentative D call: TRBD1 (5 bases). From germline, CDR1 is GTSNPN and CDR2 SVGIG (reference sequence). The V and J ends lost 2 bases and 2 bases respectively, with 15 bases between them. The CDR3 spans 15 residues. The DNA for the CDR3 is TGTGCCTGGAGTCCGGGGGGTTTGGGGAACTATGGCTACACCTTC. Protein sequence: CAWSPGGLGNYGYTF. Full variable domain (rest looked up from reference TRBV30 and TRBJ1-2): SQTIHQWPATLVQPVGSPLSLECTVEGTSNPNLYWYRQAAGRGLQLLFYSVGIGQISSEVPQNLSASRPQDRQFILSSKKLLLSDSGFYLCAWSPGGLGNYGYTFGSGTRLTVV.

The chain is built from TRBV30 and TRBJ1-2, with unresolved D. There are 13 residues in the CDR3. The V gene lost 0 bases and the J gene lost 5 bases, with 10 bases spanning the gap. The germline gives CDR1 GTSNPN, CDR2 SVGIG (reference sequence). The CDR3 here is CAWSVSQTYGYTF. CDR3 nucleotide sequence: TGTGCCTGGAGTGTGAGCCAGACTTATGGCTACACCTTC.

The rearrangement uses TRBV6-4 and TRBJ1-5; D gene uncertain. Trimming shortened V by 4 bases and J by 1 base, and 11 bases separated the two germline ends. This CDR3 contains 15 residues. CDR1 is MRHNA and CDR2 is SNTAGT in the germline V gene. The CDR3: CASSAEGSSNQPQHF. CDR3 sequence (DNA): TGTGCCAGCAGTGCTGAGGGATCAAGCAATCAGCCCCAGCATTTT.

This chain joins TRBV5-4 and TRBJ1-2; a possible D gene is TRBD1 (6 bases). Germline assignment: CDR1 SGHNT and CDR2 YYREEE (reference sequence). CDR3 length: 12 residues. The ends were cut back, 5 bases at V and 8 bases at J, with 13 bases in the middle. The CDR3, as DNA: TGTGCCAGCAGTCCGGACAGTTACGGCTACACCTTC. Amino acids: CASSPDSYGYTF.

The chain joins TRBV6-1 to TRBJ2-1; no clear D gene. CDR3 length: 15 residues. CDR1 and CDR2 from the germline V gene are MNHNS and SASEGT. Trimming cost V 3 bases and J 1 base, with 10 bases left between them. CDR3 protein: CASSDLLRSYNEQFF. The CDR3 coding sequence is TGTGCCAGCAGTGACTTACTTAGATCCTACAATGAGCAGTTCTTC.

The chain has TRBV30 and TRBJ1-4, with 11 bases matching TRBD1. Germline CDR1 is GTSNPN and CDR2 is SVGIG (reference sequence). This CDR3 has 15 residues. V was clipped by 2 bases and J by 8 bases; unmatched bases: 7. The CDR3 DNA follows: TGTGCCTGGAGTCCCGGGACAGGGGGTAGGGAAAAACTGTTTTTT. It specifies CAWSPGTGGREKLFF.

This chain joins TRBV6-5 and TRBJ2-5, with 7 bases aligning to TRBD1. V shed 5 bases and J 5 bases; nucleotides not matched to a gene: 8. Looked up from germline, CDR1 is MNHEY and CDR2 is SVGAGI. This CDR3 is 14 amino acids long. In DNA, the CDR3 is TGTGCCAGCAGTGCAGGGGCGACAGGGGAGACCCAGTACTTC. Translated, it gives CASSAGATGETQYF.

The chain carries TRBV28 and TRBJ2-7, with 9 bases lining up with TRBD1. J was trimmed by 6 bases and V by 6 bases; bases with no gene match: 9. Germline V gives CDR1 MDHEN, CDR2 SYDVKM. The CDR3 consists of 14 residues. CDR3 sequence (DNA): TGTGCCAGCAGCCCCCCCGGGACAGGGACCGAGCAGTACTTC. Protein product: CASSPPGTGTEQYF.

The chain combines TRBV19 with TRBJ1-5; D call uncertain. The CDR3 length is 14 residues. V lost 3 bases and J lost 7, with 13 bases in between. In germline, CDR1 is LNHDA, CDR2 SQIVND (reference sequence). As DNA, the CDR3 is TGTGCCAGTAGTATCTCGGGAAGCAGACAGCCCCAGCATTTT. Its translation: CASSISGSRQPQHF. The whole variable domain, filled in from reference TRBV19 and TRBJ1-5, reads DGGITQSPKYLFRKEGQNVTLSCEQNLNHDAMYWYRQDPGQGLRLIYYSQIVNDFQKGDIAEGYSVSREKKESFPLTVTSAQKNPTAFYLCASSISGSRQPQHFGDGTRLSIL.

V usage is TRBV7-8 and J usage is TRBJ1-2; tentative D call: TRBD1 (6 bases). This CDR3 comprises 13 residues. Trimming took 4 bases from V and 4 from J, leaving 10 bases between them. The germline V gene encodes CDR1 SGHVS and CDR2 FQNEAQ. The CDR3 region is CASSSTGFYGYTF. The CDR3 coding sequence is TGTGCCAGCAGCTCTACAGGGTTCTATGGCTACACCTTC.

J is TRBJ2-4 and V is TRBV5-6, with D maybe TRBD1 (6 bases). CDR3 length equals 15 residues. The germline V and J ends were trimmed by 3 bases and 6 bases, with 16 bases remaining between them. CDR1 is SGHDT and CDR2 is YYEEEE in the germline V gene. The CDR3 sequence is CASSSSGVLGNIQYF. In nucleotides, the CDR3 is TGTGCCAGCAGCTCATCAGGGGTTTTGGGAAACATTCAGTACTTC.

As DNA, the CDR3 is TGCGCCAGCAGCCTCGAATATGGGGGCGGCACAGATACGCAGTATTTT. Protein sequence: CASSLEYGGGTDTQYF. The rearrangement uses TRBV4-3 and TRBJ2-3, with a tentative D call TRBD1 (6 bases). CDR1 and CDR2 (germline): LGHNA, YSLEER. CDR3 length: 16 residues. Trimming took off 4 bases at V and 1 base at J, with 15 bases between the two ends.

The J gene is TRBJ1-4, the V gene TRBV28, with 8 nucleotides matching TRBD1. Germline CDR1 and CDR2: MDHEN and SYDVKM. V dropped 4 bases and J dropped 7; count of bases not matched to a gene: 11. The CDR3 length is 16 residues. The CDR3 region is CASSSQIQGGREKLFF. In DNA form, the CDR3 reads TGTGCCAGCAGTTCACAAATACAGGGGGGACGTGAAAAACTGTTTTTT.

The DNA for the CDR3 is TGTGCCTGGAGTCCTGGGACAGTCAAAGAGGTTAATCAGCCCCAGCATTTT. Its translation is CAWSPGTVKEVNQPQHF. The rearrangement joins TRBV30 to TRBJ1-5, with 7 bases lining up with TRBD1. J gave up 4 bases and V 2 bases, and 14 bases lay outside the gene matches. Germline V lookup: CDR1 GTSNPN, CDR2 SVGIG (reference sequence). This CDR3 region has 17 residues.

The rearrangement links TRBV28 to TRBJ1-3; maybe TRBD1 (6 bases). The CDR3 contains 15 residues. The V end was cut by 6 bases, the J end by 0 bases, with 12 bases between. Germline V CDR1 and CDR2: MDHEN, SYDVKM. The CDR3: CASRPQGFSGNTIYF. The CDR3 bases are TGTGCCAGCAGGCCGCAGGGGTTCTCTGGAAACACCATATATTTT.

The V call is TRBV9, the J call TRBJ1-4, with D tentatively TRBD1 (6 bases). The CDR3 contains 18 residues. Germline V gene data show CDR1 as SGDLS and CDR2 as YYNGEE. V lost 3 bases, J lost 8 bases, and 26 bases lay in between. The CDR3 spells CASSANLLSGAGVEKLFF. The CDR3 nucleotides read TGTGCCAGCAGCGCCAACCTCCTCAGTGGGGCAGGGGTAGAAAAACTGTTTTTT.

The chain couples TRBV7-2 to TRBJ2-7; 11 bases line up with TRBD2. The trim removed 4 bases at V and 5 bases at J, leaving 10 bases unmatched. The CDR3 length is 16 residues. Germline CDR1 is SGHTA and CDR2 is FQGNSA. CDR3: CASSYLAGGWLDEQYF. The CDR3 DNA is TGTGCCAGCAGCTACCTAGCGGGGGGATGGTTGGACGAGCAGTACTTC.

This rearrangement joins TRBV10-3 to TRBJ2-5, with a weak D call TRBD1 (6 bases). The CDR3 has 15 residues. The V end lost 4 bases, the J end lost 5 bases, and 17 bases lay between the germline ends. CDR1 ENHRY and CDR2 SYGVKD come from the germline V gene. CDR3 nucleotides: TGTGCCATCAGTGGGGGTGTAGGGGGAGTTGAGACCCAGTACTTC. Its protein is CAISGGVGGVETQYF.

The rearrangement uses TRBV29-1 and TRBJ2-1, with TRBD1 matching over 8 bases. Germline values: CDR1 SQVTM, CDR2 ANQGSEA. The CDR3 is made up of 16 amino acids. V shed 7 bases and J 0 bases; nucleotides not matched to a gene: 11. The CDR3 region is CSALGRGRPSYNEQFF. CDR3 coding DNA: TGCAGCGCACTAGGCAGGGGGCGCCCCTCCTACAATGAGCAGTTCTTC.

J is TRBJ2-2 and V is TRBV4-3, with 7 bases matching TRBD2. V was clipped by 4 bases and J by 2 bases; unmatched bases: 16. The CDR3 is made up of 19 amino acids. Germline loops: CDR1 LGHNA, CDR2 YSLEER. This CDR3 reads CASSPFGGRAHRNTGELFF. DNA of the CDR3: TGCGCCAGCAGCCCCTTTGGGGGGAGGGCCCACCGAAACACCGGGGAGCTGTTTTTT.

The chain couples TRBV6-1 to TRBJ1-5; D is uncertain. V was trimmed by 5 bases and J by 2 bases, leaving 7 bases between them. The germline gives CDR1 MNHNS, CDR2 SASEGT. There are 13 residues in the CDR3. The CDR3 protein is CASSPVGNQPQHF. As DNA, the CDR3 is TGTGCCAGCAGTCCAGTTGGCAATCAGCCCCAGCATTTT.